This TCR beta chain was captured in a study of shared clonotypes between healthy human individuals. Germline V gene lookup returns CDR1 SEHNR and CDR2 FQNEAQ (reference sequence). This CDR3 has 16 amino acids. This table comes from immunoSEQ multiplex PCR, and its TCRdb copy is limited to in-frame clones, with some not included. The table includes about 600,000 clones, roughly 97% detected once. Sequencing was done on a sample of naive CD4+ T cells sorted from blood. Subset indicated: CD45RA+ positively selected. The origin of this receptor is a woman between 25 and 40 years old in good health. The chain couples TRBV7-9 to TRBJ2-5; D is perhaps TRBD2 (5 bases). The end of the DNA is better explained by TRBJ2-7, so the J call may be wrong. The CDR3 region has the DNA TGTGCCAGCAGCTCCTCCGTTGGCGGGCTTGGCTACGAGCAGTACTTC. It is translated as CASSSSVGGLGYEQYF.